One sample yielded the 28 T cell receptor beta chains listed below, sequenced in a study of blood T cell repertoires in COVID-19. The assay was immunoSEQ multiplex PCR, and TCRdb's table has in-frame clones only and misses some. Of some 150,000 clones listed, 70% to 90% are singletons. The sample consisted of PBMCs or T cells enriched from blood (not recorded which). The receptors derive from a woman in her 40s who had recovered from COVID-19.

The J gene is TRBJ1-5, the V gene TRBV6-6, with unresolved D. Looked up from germline, CDR1 is MNHNY and CDR2 is SVGAGI (reference sequence). CDR3 length: 14 amino acids. V was cut by 2 bases and J by 0 bases, with 5 bases left in between. CDR3 region: CASSYDYSNQPQHF. In nucleotides, the CDR3 is TGTGCCAGCAGTTACGACTATAGCAATCAGCCCCAGCATTTT.

This chain connects TRBV4-1 to TRBJ2-5; 8 nucleotides line up with TRBD1. The V gene's germline CDR1 is MGHRA and CDR2 YSYEKL. V was pared by 4 bases and J by 5 bases, with 9 bases of the junction left unmatched. The CDR3 is 15 residues long. The CDR3 bases are TGCGCCAGCAGCCGCGACAGGGGTCCCCAGGAGACCCAGTACTTC. It yields the protein CASSRDRGPQETQYF.

The V gene is TRBV7-9, the J gene TRBJ2-7, with D possibly matching TRBD1 (6 bases). Trimming took 3 bases from V and 4 from J, leaving 16 bases between them. CDR1 and CDR2 from the germline V gene are SEHNR and FQNEAQ (reference sequence). The CDR3 spans 15 residues. As DNA, the CDR3 is TGTGCCAGCAGCTTGGAACAGGGTGTGATATACGAGCAGTACTTC. Its translation is CASSLEQGVIYEQYF.

The CDR3 DNA follows: TGTGCCAGCATGGACAGAAACACTGAAGCTTTCTTT. Translating it yields CASMDRNTEAFF. V gene TRBV28 combines with J gene TRBJ1-1, with TRBD1 as a possible D gene (6 bases). The CDR3 consists of 12 residues. V lost 7 bases and J lost 2, with 8 bases in between. Germline loops: CDR1 MDHEN, CDR2 SYDVKM.

The V call is TRBV20-1, the J call TRBJ1-1; maybe TRBD1 (5 bases). CDR1 is DFQATT and CDR2 is SNEGSKA in the germline V gene (reference sequence). CDR3 length: 11 amino acids. CDR3 residues: CRAQQDTEAFF. The CDR3 region has the DNA TGCAGGGCCCAACAGGACACTGAAGCTTTCTTT.

The genes are TRBV5-1 and TRBJ1-1; 7 nucleotides match TRBD1. Germline V gene data show CDR1 as SGHRS and CDR2 as YFSETQ. After removal of 4 bases from V and 4 bases from J, the junction contained 10 bases not matched to a gene. The CDR3 runs 15 residues. In DNA form, the CDR3 reads TGCGCCAGCAGCGGGGAGACAGGGTGGGCCACTGAAGCTTTCTTT. Translation gives CASSGETGWATEAFF.

The chain joins TRBV6-5 to TRBJ2-3, with 7 bases that match TRBD1. CDR1 MNHEY and CDR2 SVGAGI come from the germline V gene. The ends lost 5 bases at V and 6 bases at J; junction bases unmatched: 2. This CDR3 comprises 12 residues. The CDR3 DNA follows: TGTGCCAGCAGTCTGACAGGGGATACGCAGTATTTT. It yields the protein CASSLTGDTQYF.

This chain connects TRBV3-1 (or the pseudogene TRBV3-2) to TRBJ1-6; 7 nucleotides match TRBD1. CDR3 size: 15 residues. After removal of 1 base from V and 5 bases from J, the junction contained 2 bases not matched to a gene. CDR1 LGHDT and CDR2 YNNKEL come from the germline V gene (reference sequence). The CDR3 sequence is CASSQGQGDNSPLHF. The CDR3, as DNA: TGTGCCAGCAGCCAAGGACAGGGAGATAATTCACCCCTCCACTTT.

The rearrangement joins TRBV30 to TRBJ1-1; D might be TRBD1 (5 bases). CDR1 and CDR2 from the germline V gene are GTSNPN and SVGIG (reference sequence). The CDR3 is made up of 13 amino acids. The ends were cut back, 4 bases at V and 3 bases at J, with 12 bases in the middle. The CDR3 DNA reads as TGTGCCTGGAATCCAGGGCTGTACACTGAAGCTTTCTTT. Translating gives CAWNPGLYTEAFF.

The chain links TRBV11-3 to TRBJ2-2; possibly TRBD1 for D (5 bases). In germline, CDR1 is SGHNT, CDR2 YENEEA. The CDR3 is made up of 17 amino acids. V lost 1 base to trimming and J lost 1 base, with 13 bases between them. The CDR3 here is CASSLGGQAGNTGELFF. CDR3 bases: TGTGCCAGCAGCTTAGGGGGCCAAGCCGGGAACACCGGGGAGCTGTTTTTT.

This clone turned up a few times. The J gene is TRBJ2-2, the V gene TRBV4-2; no reliable D call. This CDR3 region has 14 residues. From germline, CDR1 is LGHNA and CDR2 YNFKEQ. V lost 6 bases and J lost 1, with 9 bases in between. The CDR3 DNA sequence: TGTGCCAGCAGACGTACAGAGAACACCGGGGAGCTGTTTTTT. This gives the protein CASRRTENTGELFF.

This clone was detected once. The chain carries TRBV5-1 and TRBJ2-7, with D possibly being TRBD2 (6 bases). The CDR3 has 13 residues. Trimming took 6 bases from V and 6 from J, leaving 16 bases between them. The germline V gene has CDR1 SGHRS and CDR2 YFSETQ. The CDR3 loop reads CASNSEGGREQYF. The CDR3, as DNA: TGCGCCAGCAACTCGGAGGGAGGTCGCGAGCAGTACTTC. The complete variable domain, with remaining parts taken from reference TRBV5-1 and TRBJ2-7, reads KAGVTQTPRYLIKTRGQQVTLSCSPISGHRSVSWYQQTPGQGLQFLFEYFSETQRNKGNFPGRFSGRQFSNSRSEMNVSTLELGDSALYLCASNSEGGREQYFGPGTRLTVT.

The chain combines TRBV2 with TRBJ2-1; 9 nucleotides agree with TRBD2. The germline V gene has CDR1 SNHLY and CDR2 FYNNEI. CDR3 length equals 15 residues. V gave up 7 bases and J gave up 2 bases; unmatched junction bases: 6. In nucleotides, the CDR3 is TGTGCCAGCATTAGGCGGGAGGGCACCTACAATGAGCAGTTCTTC. This sequence encodes CASIRREGTYNEQFF.

The V and J genes are TRBV19 and TRBJ2-1, with a weak D call TRBD2 (5 bases). Trimming took off 6 bases at V and 2 bases at J, with 17 bases between the two ends. Germline CDR1 reads LNHDA; CDR2 reads SQIVND (reference sequence). The CDR3 has 16 amino acids. Here the CDR3 DNA reads TGTGCCAGTAGAAGCACGGACTGGACCCCCTACAATGAGCAGTTCTTC. Its protein product is CASRSTDWTPYNEQFF.

The rearrangement links TRBV6-4 to TRBJ2-2, with a weak D call TRBD1 (5 bases). V lost 4 bases, J lost 7 bases, and 19 bases lay in between. In germline, CDR1 is MRHNA, CDR2 SNTAGT. The CDR3 is made up of 16 amino acids. The CDR3 DNA reads as TGTGCCAGCAGTGCCTCATCGACAGAAGTGGGCGGGGAGCTGTTTTTT. Translated: CASSASSTEVGGELFF.

This chain uses TRBV19 with TRBJ2-5; 8 bases fit TRBD1. Germline CDR1 is LNHDA and CDR2 is SQIVND (reference sequence). V shed 5 bases and J 5 bases; nucleotides not matched to a gene: 10. This CDR3 has 15 amino acids. The CDR3 region has the DNA TGTGCCAGTAGTGGATCAGGGGGCCTGAGGGAGACCCAGTACTTC. This translates into CASSGSGGLRETQYF.

This clone was picked up one time. The genes are TRBV5-1 and TRBJ2-1; 9 bases are shared with TRBD1. Trimming at V came to 4 bases and at J to 3 bases, leaving 5 bases not matched to a gene. This CDR3 contains 15 residues. Germline lookup yields CDR1 SGHRS and CDR2 YFSETQ. The CDR3 coding sequence is TGCGCCAGCAGCCCGACAGGGGGGTTCTACAATGAGCAGTTCTTC. The encoded protein is CASSPTGGFYNEQFF.

This clone was seen a handful of times. The V and J genes are TRBV4-2 and TRBJ2-1; D perhaps matches TRBD2 (6 bases). The CDR3 is made up of 16 amino acids. Trimming cost V 0 bases and J 11 bases, with 20 bases left between them. CDR1 and CDR2 (germline): LGHNA, YNFKEQ. In DNA form, the CDR3 reads TGTGCCAGCAGCCAAGATTTGGGGGGTTCAGGCAGTAAGCAGTTCTTC. Residues: CASSQDLGGSGSKQFF.

This clone showed up just a few times. The chain has TRBV12-5 and TRBJ1-5, with D uncertain. V gave up 1 base and J gave up 6 bases, with 7 bases separating them. CDR3 length equals 13 residues. The germline CDR1 and CDR2 sequences are LGHNT and FRNRAP. The CDR3 nucleotides read TGTGCTAGTGGTTTGGATAGCGGTCAGCCCCAGCATTTT. Translation: CASGLDSGQPQHF.

The V call is TRBV2, the J call TRBJ2-7, with TRBD2 identical over 8 bases. J was trimmed by 6 bases and V by 10 bases; bases with no gene match: 14. There are 14 residues in the CDR3. CDR1 is SNHLY, CDR2 FYNNEI, per germline. CDR3 DNA sequence: TGTGCCACCAGGAAGCGGGAGAGTCAGGTCGAGCAGTACTTC. Translated, it gives CATRKRESQVEQYF.

In DNA form, the CDR3 reads TGTGCCACCAGTGAGACTAGCGGGAGGACTCCCAATGAGCAGTTCTTC. This encodes CATSETSGRTPNEQFF. The rearrangement uses TRBV24-1 and TRBJ2-1; TRBD2 matches at 13 bases. The V gene end was trimmed by 4 bases and the J gene end by 6 bases; junction bases not matched to a gene: 5. The CDR3 consists of 16 residues. CDR1 is KGHDR, CDR2 SFDVKD, per germline.

V gene TRBV7-9 combines with J gene TRBJ1-2, with 12 positions matching TRBD1. V gave up 1 base and J gave up 5 bases; unmatched junction bases: 2. The CDR3 is 15 residues long. CDR1 and CDR2 from the germline V gene are SEHNR and FQNEAQ (reference sequence). This CDR3 reads CASSLEGQGAYGYTF. The CDR3 nucleotides are TGTGCCAGCAGCTTAGAGGGACAGGGGGCATATGGCTACACCTTC.

The J gene is TRBJ2-6, the V gene TRBV2; D remains ambiguous. V lost 7 bases and J lost 0, with 7 bases in between. This CDR3 contains 14 residues. CDR1 SNHLY and CDR2 FYNNEI come from the germline V gene. Here the CDR3 reads CASTDNSGANVLTF. In nucleotides, the CDR3 is TGTGCCAGCACTGATAACTCTGGGGCCAACGTCCTGACTTTC.

The rearrangement links TRBV6-1 to TRBJ2-7; no clear D. The V gene lost 0 bases and the J gene lost 6 bases, with 18 bases spanning the gap. Looked up from germline, CDR1 is MNHNS and CDR2 is SASEGT. The CDR3 covers 16 residues. The CDR3 protein is CASSEATLPTKAEQYF. DNA of the CDR3: TGTGCCAGCAGTGAAGCGACTTTACCGACGAAGGCCGAGCAGTACTTC.

The chain is built from TRBV29-1 and TRBJ2-5; D is unresolved. CDR1 SQVTM and CDR2 ANQGSEA come from the germline V gene. This CDR3 comprises 11 residues. The V end lost 4 bases, the J end lost 3 bases, and 6 bases lay between the germline ends. DNA for the CDR3: TGCAGCGTTGGACGGGAAGAGACCCAGTACTTC. This gives the protein CSVGREETQYF.

V usage is TRBV19 and J usage is TRBJ2-7; 15 bases map to TRBD2. The ends lost 10 bases at V and 0 bases at J; junction bases unmatched: 10. Germline lookup yields CDR1 LNHDA and CDR2 SQIVND (reference sequence). The CDR3 loop spans 17 amino acids. CDR3 bases: TGTGCCACCCAAGGACTAGCGGGGGGGCCCAGCTCCTACGAGCAGTACTTC. Protein: CATQGLAGGPSSYEQYF.

The rearrangement joins TRBV19 to TRBJ2-7; the match to TRBD2 covers 8 bases. The V segment lost 7 bases and the J segment 6 bases; nucleotides outside the gene matches: 11. The germline CDR1 and CDR2 sequences are LNHDA and SQIVND (reference sequence). This CDR3 comprises 14 residues. The CDR3 sequence is CASNPGLGRIEQYF. Here the CDR3 DNA reads TGTGCCAGTAATCCGGGACTAGGACGCATCGAGCAGTACTTC.

The chain combines TRBV12-3 or TRBV12-4 with TRBJ2-1; D uncertain. CDR3 length: 13 amino acids. Trimming took 6 bases from V and 4 from J, leaving 10 bases between them. CDR3 sequence reads: CASSISVYNEQFF. The DNA of the CDR3 is TGTGCCAGCAGCATTTCGGTGTACAATGAGCAGTTCTTC.